These 28 T cell receptor beta chains originate from one sample sequenced in a study of tumor T cells in aggressive B-cell lymphoma. Sequencing used immunoSEQ multiplex PCR; TCRdb keeps in-frame clones, though not all of them. Here the sample spans 3,000 to 4,500 clones, more than 80% being singletons. Sequencing was performed on tumor tissue. The source is an adult with diffuse large B cell lymphoma.

V is TRBV5-4 and J is TRBJ2-3, with 11 bases that match TRBD2. The junction had 8 bases not matched to a gene; V was cut back by 4 bases and J by 4 bases. The CDR3 is 16 residues long. Germline CDR1 SGHNT, CDR2 YYREEE (reference sequence). The CDR3, as DNA: TGTGCCAGCAGCCGAGGGGCTAGCGGGGGGCCAGATACGCAGTATTTT. It specifies CASSRGASGGPDTQYF.

The V call is TRBV9, the J call TRBJ1-1; D is undetermined. The germline V gene encodes CDR1 SGDLS and CDR2 YYNGEE. V lost 0 bases and J 7 bases, leaving 10 bases between the germline ends. The CDR3 runs 13 residues. As DNA, the CDR3 is TGTGCCAGCAGCGTAGAAGGGCGGGATGAAGCTTTCTTT. Translation gives CASSVEGRDEAFF.

This chain uses TRBV4-2 with TRBJ1-1; D not certain. The CDR3 is made up of 15 amino acids. V was clipped by 1 base and J by 6 bases, with 15 bases between them. Germline CDR1 and CDR2: LGHNA and YNFKEQ. CDR3 protein: CASSQGQPGFAEAFF. The CDR3 DNA reads TGTGCCAGCAGCCAAGGTCAGCCGGGGTTCGCTGAAGCTTTCTTT.

In regard to this clone: Germline and junction disagree at one end, which may indicate a read error. The V call is TRBV14, the J call TRBJ1-5; 7 bases line up with TRBD1. The length of the CDR3 is 13 residues. The germline V gene has CDR1 SGHDN and CDR2 FVKESK. The CDR3, as DNA: TGTGCCAGCAGCCGGGACAGCATTCAGCCCCAGCATTTT. Its translation is CASSRDSIQPQHF. The full variable domain, with the rest looked up from reference TRBV14 and TRBJ1-5, is EAGVTQFPSHSVIEKGQTVTLRCDPISGHDNLYWYRRVMGKEIKFLLHFVKESKQDESGMPNNRFLAERTGGTYSTLKVQPAELEDSGVYFCASSRDSIQPQHFGDGTRLSIL.

CDR3 protein: CASSISPVDEQFF. In DNA, the CDR3 is TGTGCCAGTAGTATATCCCCTGTAGATGAGCAGTTCTTC. The rearrangement links TRBV19 to TRBJ2-1; no clear D. CDR3 length equals 13 residues. Trimming removed 2 bases from V and 8 bases from J, with 10 bases in between. CDR1 and CDR2 (germline): LNHDA, SQIVND (reference sequence). Variable domain in full (rest from reference TRBV19 and TRBJ2-1): DGGITQSPKYLFRKEGQNVTLSCEQNLNHDAMYWYRQDPGQGLRLIYYSQIVNDFQKGDIAEGYSVSREKKESFPLTVTSAQKNPTAFYLCASSISPVDEQFFGPGTRLTVL.

In this sample, this clone turned up once. The chain joins TRBV5-6 to TRBJ1-1; no reliable D call. From germline, CDR1 is SGHDT and CDR2 YYEEEE. This CDR3 spans 13 amino acids. V was pared by 0 bases and J by 8 bases, with 11 bases between. CDR3 bases: TGTGCCAGCAGCTTGGTCCAGGTGGCGGAAGCTTTCTTT. Encoded protein: CASSLVQVAEAFF.

Comments on this clone: At the DNA level, this CDR3 is encoded by other sequences in the same sample as well. V is TRBV18 and J is TRBJ2-2; 7 positions agree with TRBD1. V lost 5 bases and J lost 4; bases outside the gene matches: 13. Per the germline V gene, CDR1 is KGHSH and CDR2 is LQKENI. The CDR3 totals 17 residues. The DNA of the CDR3 is TGTGCCAGCTCATACCAGCACAGGGGTGATAGCACCGGGGAGCTGTTTTTT. Encoded protein: CASSYQHRGDSTGELFF. The full variable domain, with the rest looked up from reference TRBV18 and TRBJ2-2, is NAGVMQNPRHLVRRRGQEARLRCSPMKGHSHVYWYRQLPEEGLKFMVYLQKENIIDESGMPKERFSAEFPKEGPSILRIQQVVRGDSAAYFCASSYQHRGDSTGELFFGEGSRLTVL.

The sample holds one count of this clone. The chain's CDR3 is CASIKTGSPEKGAFF. The CDR3 DNA is TGTGCCAGCATTAAAACAGGCTCCCCAGAAAAGGGAGCTTTCTTT. The chain combines TRBV28 with TRBJ1-1, with D perhaps TRBD1 (5 bases). V was clipped by 7 bases and J by 10 bases, with 25 bases between them. Germline lookup yields CDR1 MDHEN and CDR2 SYDVKM. This CDR3 region has 15 residues.

This clone was observed a single time. This chain links TRBV7-9 with TRBJ1-1, with D unclear. Germline V gives CDR1 SEHNR, CDR2 FQNEAQ (reference sequence). This CDR3 comprises 13 residues. V was trimmed by 4 bases and J by 7 bases, leaving 13 bases between them. The CDR3 sequence: CASSYPGPNEAFF. The DNA of the CDR3 is TGTGCCAGCAGCTACCCTGGGCCGAATGAAGCTTTCTTT.

This chain joins TRBV7-2 and TRBJ2-5; no reliable D call. The CDR3 is 14 residues long. V dropped 1 base and J dropped 3 bases, with 9 bases sitting between them. Germline lookup yields CDR1 SGHTA and CDR2 FQGNSA. The CDR3 DNA sequence: TGTGCCAGCAGCTTAGGAAGCGCCAAAGAGACCCAGTACTTC. Protein sequence: CASSLGSAKETQYF.

The J gene is TRBJ1-1, the V gene TRBV29-1, with D perhaps TRBD1 (5 bases). Trimming pared 6 bases from V and 8 bases from J, leaving 13 bases between. The germline V gene has CDR1 SQVTM and CDR2 ANQGSEA. CDR3 length: 11 residues. The CDR3 nucleotides read TGCAGCGTGGGAGGGACGGGAGAAGCTTTCTTT. This translates into CSVGGTGEAFF.

The J gene is TRBJ1-1, the V gene TRBV7-2; 8 bases fit TRBD1. CDR3 length: 15 amino acids. V was clipped by 3 bases and J by 3 bases; unmatched bases: 6. Germline CDR1 is SGHTA and CDR2 is FQGNSA. The CDR3 nucleotides are TGTGCCAGCAGCTTTTGGAACAGGGGGGACACTGAAGCTTTCTTT. The encoded protein is CASSFWNRGDTEAFF.

This clone was detected only a few times. Other DNA sequences in this sample translate to the same CDR3. The chain employs TRBV4-3 and TRBJ1-1, with TRBD1 identical over 7 bases. Trimming removed 0 bases from V and 1 base from J; junction bases left unmatched: 5. The CDR3 runs to 16 residues. Germline V gives CDR1 LGHNA, CDR2 YSLEER. CDR3: CASSQDLGTANTEAFF. As DNA, the CDR3 is TGCGCCAGCAGCCAAGATCTTGGGACAGCGAACACTGAAGCTTTCTTT.

A single count supports this clone. The rearrangement uses TRBV6-4 and TRBJ2-3, with 12 bases that match TRBD2. The V and J ends lost 6 bases and 5 bases, in that order; junction bases with no gene match: 6. The CDR3 sequence is 15 residues long. Germline V gene data show CDR1 as MRHNA and CDR2 as SNTAGT. The DNA for the CDR3 is TGTGCCAGCAGCGCTAGCGGGGGGGCGGGAGATACGCAGTATTTT. It codes for CASSASGGAGDTQYF.

J is TRBJ1-2 and V is TRBV6-1; 7 nucleotides line up with TRBD1. Germline V gene sequence: CDR1 MNHNS, CDR2 SASEGT. The V segment lost 7 bases and the J segment 7 bases; nucleotides outside the gene matches: 6. This CDR3 comprises 12 residues. CDR3 sequence reads: CASTARQGGYTF. The CDR3 nucleotides are TGTGCCAGCACCGCAAGACAGGGTGGCTACACCTTC.

The J gene is TRBJ2-3, the V gene TRBV27, with 8 bases identical to TRBD2. CDR1 and CDR2 (germline): MNHEY, SMNVEV (reference sequence). The CDR3 is 14 amino acids. The trim removed 3 bases at V and 1 base at J, leaving 0 bases unmatched. The CDR3 here is CASSFGGGTDTQYF. The CDR3 region has the DNA TGTGCCAGCAGTTTCGGGGGGGGCACAGATACGCAGTATTTT.

This clone was counted a few times. The gene calls are TRBV19 and TRBJ1-6; possible D gene TRBD1, 6 bases. Germline-derived CDR1 and CDR2 are LNHDA and SQIVND (reference sequence). V was clipped by 0 bases and J by 8 bases, with 11 bases between them. The CDR3 contains 15 residues. The CDR3 loop is CASSIDGGAHSPLHF. CDR3 nucleotides: TGTGCCAGTAGTATAGATGGGGGCGCCCATTCACCCCTCCACTTT.

The J gene is TRBJ1-2, the V gene TRBV4-3; D unresolved. The V gene's germline CDR1 is LGHNA and CDR2 YSLEER. The CDR3 has 15 amino acids. V lost 0 bases to trimming and J lost 4 bases, with 12 bases between them. The CDR3 DNA is TGCGCCAGCAGCCAAGAAGGGAGGACCCGCTATGGCTACACCTTC. Encoded protein: CASSQEGRTRYGYTF.

The V and J genes are TRBV7-6 and TRBJ2-2, with D perhaps TRBD2 (5 bases). The CDR3 extends over 16 amino acids. The ends were cut back, 1 base at V and 5 bases at J, with 14 bases in the middle. Germline values: CDR1 SGHVS, CDR2 FNYEAQ. This CDR3 is CASSLVAGLGTGELFF. In nucleotides, the CDR3 is TGTGCCAGCAGCTTAGTGGCGGGTCTAGGGACCGGGGAGCTGTTTTTT.

Only a few counts were recorded for this clone. This chain uses TRBV6-5 with TRBJ1-3, with D perhaps TRBD1 (6 bases). CDR1 is MNHEY, CDR2 SVGAGI, per germline. With 2 bases removed from V and 4 bases from J, the gap between germline ends came to 9 bases. The CDR3 loop spans 14 amino acids. The CDR3 spells CASSYDRMGNTIYF. The DNA of the CDR3 is TGTGCCAGCAGTTACGACAGGATGGGAAACACCATATATTTT.

The chain joins TRBV14 to TRBJ1-1; no reliable D call. CDR3 length: 14 amino acids. In germline, CDR1 is SGHDN, CDR2 FVKESK. V dropped 4 bases and J dropped 0 bases, with 9 bases sitting between them. CDR3 region: CASSPISMNTEAFF. CDR3 bases: TGTGCCAGCAGCCCAATATCTATGAACACTGAAGCTTTCTTT. The full variable domain, completed using reference TRBV14 and TRBJ1-1, is EAGVTQFPSHSVIEKGQTVTLRCDPISGHDNLYWYRRVMGKEIKFLLHFVKESKQDESGMPNNRFLAERTGGTYSTLKVQPAELEDSGVYFCASSPISMNTEAFFGQGTRLTVV.

V is TRBV19 and J is TRBJ1-2; 7 bases align to TRBD1. Germline trimming cut 2 bases from V and 4 bases from J; bases unmatched to any gene: 4. Germline V lookup: CDR1 LNHDA, CDR2 SQIVND (reference sequence). The CDR3 has 14 amino acids. The chain's CDR3 is CASSIKQGPYGYTF. CDR3 DNA: TGTGCCAGTAGTATAAAACAGGGGCCCTATGGCTACACCTTC.

This rearrangement joins TRBV7-2 to TRBJ1-1, with 8 bases fitting TRBD1. The CDR3 runs to 15 residues. Germline CDR1 is SGHTA and CDR2 is FQGNSA. Trimming took 5 bases from V and 7 from J; bases not matched to a gene: 12. The CDR3 region is CASSRYTTGTGEAFF. CDR3 nucleotides: TGTGCCAGCAGCCGCTACACTACTGGGACAGGTGAAGCTTTCTTT.

This sequence joins TRBV27 and TRBJ2-6, with a possible D match to TRBD1 (5 bases). V gave up 3 bases and J gave up 4 bases, with 10 bases separating them. Germline V gene sequence: CDR1 MNHEY, CDR2 SMNVEV (reference sequence). This CDR3 comprises 15 residues. CDR3 bases: TGTGCCAGCAGTTTGAAGGGGCTAGGGGCCAACGTCCTGACTTTC. Protein: CASSLKGLGANVLTF.

The V and J genes are TRBV7-9 and TRBJ2-7; possible D gene TRBD2, 6 bases. With 5 bases removed from V and 0 bases from J, the gap between germline ends came to 8 bases. Germline CDR1 SEHNR, CDR2 FQNEAQ (reference sequence). CDR3 size: 13 residues. CDR3 nucleotides: TGTGCCAGCAGCGCCGGGGGCTCCTACGAGCAGTACTTC. It is translated as CASSAGGSYEQYF. Full variable domain (outside the CDR3, taken from reference TRBV7-9 and TRBJ2-7): DTGVSQNPRHKITKRGQNVTFRCDPISEHNRLYWYRQTLGQGPEFLTYFQNEAQLEKSRLLSDRFSAERPKGSFSTLEIQRTEQGDSAMYLCASSAGGSYEQYFGPGTRLTVT.

About this clone itself: This sample includes further DNA sequences coding for the same CDR3. The J gene is TRBJ1-2, the V gene TRBV7-3; TRBD1 might be the D (6 bases). Trimming took 1 base from V and 11 from J, leaving 14 bases between them. Germline CDR1 SGHTA, CDR2 FQGTGA. CDR3 size: 13 residues. CDR3 in amino acids: CASSLRQASHYTF. CDR3 DNA: TGTGCCAGCAGCTTAAGACAGGCCTCCCATTACACCTTC.

The chain has TRBV7-9 and TRBJ1-1; D remains ambiguous. The ends were cut back, 2 bases at V and 10 bases at J, with 14 bases in the middle. Germline values: CDR1 SEHNR, CDR2 FQNEAQ (reference sequence). This CDR3 has 13 amino acids. CDR3 residues: CASSLSRLRAAFF. For the CDR3, the DNA is TGTGCCAGCAGCTTAAGTAGACTGCGGGCAGCTTTCTTT.

This rearrangement joins TRBV11-2 to TRBJ1-6; D remains ambiguous. Germline V CDR1 and CDR2: SGHAT, FQNNGV. This CDR3 comprises 14 residues. Deletions cut 3 bases from V and 4 bases from J, with 7 bases between. This chain's CDR3 is CASSLGGYNSPLHF. The CDR3 coding sequence is TGTGCCAGCAGCTTGGGAGGGTATAATTCACCCCTCCACTTT.